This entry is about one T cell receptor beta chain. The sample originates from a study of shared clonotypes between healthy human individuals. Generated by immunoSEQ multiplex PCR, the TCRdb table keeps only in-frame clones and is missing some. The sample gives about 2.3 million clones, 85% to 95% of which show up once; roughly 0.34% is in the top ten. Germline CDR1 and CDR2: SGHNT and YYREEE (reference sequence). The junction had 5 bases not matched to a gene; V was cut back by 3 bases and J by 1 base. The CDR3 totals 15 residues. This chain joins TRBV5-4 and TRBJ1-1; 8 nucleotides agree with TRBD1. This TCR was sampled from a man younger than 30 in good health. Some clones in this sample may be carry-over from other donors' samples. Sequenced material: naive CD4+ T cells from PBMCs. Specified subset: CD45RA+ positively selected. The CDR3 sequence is CASSSTGEANTEAFF. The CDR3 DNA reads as TGTGCCAGCAGCTCGACAGGGGAGGCGAACACTGAAGCTTTCTTT.